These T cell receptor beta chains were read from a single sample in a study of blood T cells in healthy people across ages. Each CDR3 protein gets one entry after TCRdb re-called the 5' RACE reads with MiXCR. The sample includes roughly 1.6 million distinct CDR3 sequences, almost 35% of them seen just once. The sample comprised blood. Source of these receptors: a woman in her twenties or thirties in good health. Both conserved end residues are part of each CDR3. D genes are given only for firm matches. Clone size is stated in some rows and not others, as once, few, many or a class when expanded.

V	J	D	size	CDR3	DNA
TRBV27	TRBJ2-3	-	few	CASKRGTGADTQYF	TGTGCCAGCAAGCGGGGGACAGGCGCAGATACGCAGTATTTT
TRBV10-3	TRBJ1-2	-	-	CAISATQGLDGYTF	TGTGCCATCAGTGCCACTCAGGGTTTAGATGGCTACACCTTC
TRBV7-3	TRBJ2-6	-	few	CASSLGGPLSSGANVLTF	TGTGCCAGCAGCTTAGGGGGGCCCCTTAGCTCTGGGGCCAACGTCCTGACTTTC
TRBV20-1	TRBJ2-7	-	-	CSVGVSYEQYF	TGCAGTGTTGGGGTATCCTACGAGCAGTACTTC
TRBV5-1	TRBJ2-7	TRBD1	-	CASSLEGQLYEQYF	TGCGCCAGCAGCTTGGAGGGACAGTTATACGAGCAGTACTTC
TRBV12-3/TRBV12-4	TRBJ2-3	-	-	CASSFDRVSTDTQYF	TGTGCCAGCAGTTTCGACCGGGTGAGCACAGATACGCAGTATTTT
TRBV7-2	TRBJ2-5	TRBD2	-	CASSVTAGAFETQYF	TGTGCCAGCAGTGTCACGGCGGGAGCGTTTGAGACCCAGTACTTC
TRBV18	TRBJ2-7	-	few	CASSAGLYYEQYF	TGTGCCAGCTCGGCAGGGCTGTACTACGAGCAGTACTTC
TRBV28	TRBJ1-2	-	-	CASSMTLRSGYTF	TGTGCCAGCAGTATGACCTTGAGGTCGGGCTACACCTTC
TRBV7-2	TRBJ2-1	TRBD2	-	CASSLGLAVGHEQFF	TGTGCCAGCAGCTTAGGCCTAGCGGTTGGGCATGAGCAGTTCTTC
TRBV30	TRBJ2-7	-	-	CAWIVRWNGSYEQYF	TGTGCCTGGATAGTCCGGTGGAACGGTTCCTACGAGCAGTACTTC
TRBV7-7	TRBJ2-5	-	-	CASSLSPTVQGTQYF	TGTGCCAGCAGCTTATCCCCGACAGTGCAAGGGACCCAGTACTTC
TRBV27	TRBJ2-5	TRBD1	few	CASSRPGQGISEQYF	TGTGCCAGCAGTCGTCCGGGACAGGGAATTAGTGAGCAGTACTTC
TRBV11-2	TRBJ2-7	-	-	CTSSLRGGASSYEQYF	TGTACCAGCAGCCTCCGTGGAGGAGCTAGCTCCTACGAGCAGTACTTC
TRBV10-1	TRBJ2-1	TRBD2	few	CASSKGLAGGRSYNEQFF	TGCGCCAGCAGTAAGGGACTAGCGGGGGGGCGATCCTACAATGAGCAGTTCTTC
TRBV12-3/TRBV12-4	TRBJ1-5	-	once	CASGEGGLQPQHF	TGTGCCAGCGGGGAGGGGGGGCTTCAGCCCCAGCATTTT
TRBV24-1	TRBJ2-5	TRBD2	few	CATSDRTREETQYF	TGTGCCACCAGTGATAGGACTAGAGAAGAGACCCAGTACTTC
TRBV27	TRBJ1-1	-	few	CASSFKKNTEAFF	TGTGCCAGCAGTTTTAAGAAGAACACTGAAGCTTTCTTT
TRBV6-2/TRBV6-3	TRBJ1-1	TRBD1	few	CASSQQGFTEAFF	TGTGCCAGCAGTCAACAGGGGTTCACTGAAGCTTTCTTT
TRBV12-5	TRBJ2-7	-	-	CASGLVIGDAIEQYF	TGTGCTAGTGGTTTGGTAATCGGGGACGCAATCGAGCAGTACTTC
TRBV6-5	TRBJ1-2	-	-	CASRPTTKANYGYTF	TGTGCCAGCAGACCCACAACCAAGGCCAACTATGGCTACACCTTC
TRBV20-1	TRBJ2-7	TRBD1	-	CSAQADRSLSYEQYF	TGCAGTGCTCAGGCGGACAGGAGCCTTTCTTACGAGCAGTACTTC
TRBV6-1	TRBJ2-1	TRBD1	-	CASSPKGAYNEQFF	TGTGCCAGCAGCCCCAAGGGGGCTTACAATGAGCAGTTCTTC
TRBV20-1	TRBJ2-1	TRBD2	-	CSAINSGRVVNEQFF	TGCAGTGCTATAAATAGCGGGAGGGTAGTAAATGAGCAGTTCTTC
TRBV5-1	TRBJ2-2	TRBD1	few	CATRETGSAGELFF	TGCGCCACCCGTGAGACAGGGAGCGCGGGGGAGCTGTTTTTT
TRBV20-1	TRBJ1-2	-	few	CSVPTGSHHGYTF	TGCAGTGTCCCCACGGGCAGCCACCATGGCTACACCTTC
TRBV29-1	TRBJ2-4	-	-	CSVSPGGNTGAAKNIQYF	TGCAGCGTTTCTCCGGGGGGTAATACAGGGGCGGCCAAAAACATTCAGTACTTC
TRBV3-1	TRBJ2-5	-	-	CASSPQLNSLIGTAKTQYF	TGTGCCAGCAGCCCCCAACTCAACTCTTTAATCGGGACTGCGAAGACCCAGTACTTC
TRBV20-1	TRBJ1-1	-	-	CSAPTIGANTEAFF	TGCAGTGCCCCCACGATTGGGGCGAACACTGAAGCTTTCTTT
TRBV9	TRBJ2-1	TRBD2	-	CASSVSGTGYREQFF	TGTGCCAGCAGCGTCAGCGGGACCGGGTATCGTGAGCAGTTCTTC
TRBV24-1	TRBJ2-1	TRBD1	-	CATAVPGQGQNEQFF	TGTGCCACCGCGGTACCGGGACAGGGGCAGAATGAGCAGTTCTTC
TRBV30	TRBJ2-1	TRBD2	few	CAWSVPSGMQFF	TGTGCCTGGAGTGTACCTAGCGGGATGCAGTTCTTC
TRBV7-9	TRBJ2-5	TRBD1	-	CASSSTGWQETQYF	TGTGCCAGCAGTTCGACAGGGTGGCAAGAGACCCAGTACTTC
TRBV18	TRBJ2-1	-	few	CASSRLGSGYNEQFF	TGTGCCAGCTCTCGCTTAGGGAGTGGCTACAATGAGCAGTTCTTC
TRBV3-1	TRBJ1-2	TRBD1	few	CASSQGMAGGYGYTF	TGTGCCAGCAGCCAAGGAATGGCAGGGGGCTATGGCTACACCTTC
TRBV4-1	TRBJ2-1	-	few	CARRRRDSYNEQFF	TGCGCCAGACGACGCAGGGATTCCTACAATGAGCAGTTCTTC
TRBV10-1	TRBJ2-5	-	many	CASSSGLQETQYF	TGTGCCAGCAGCTCGGGACTCCAAGAGACCCAGTACTTC
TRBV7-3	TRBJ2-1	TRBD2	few	CASSLLGGTSVYNEQFF	TGTGCCAGCAGCTTATTGGGGGGGACTAGCGTATACAATGAGCAGTTCTTC
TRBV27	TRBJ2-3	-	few	CASSFSGESTQYF	TGTGCCAGCAGTTTCTCCGGGGAATCTACGCAGTATTTT
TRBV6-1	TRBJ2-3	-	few	CASSDPASSDTQYF	TGTGCCAGCAGTGACCCAGCATCGTCGGATACGCAGTATTTT
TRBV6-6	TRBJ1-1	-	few	CASSYDVQSEAFF	TGTGCCAGCAGTTACGATGTACAGTCTGAAGCTTTCTTT
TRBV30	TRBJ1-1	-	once	CAWSVAGTTEAFF	TGTGCCTGGAGTGTAGCCGGGACCACTGAAGCTTTCTTT
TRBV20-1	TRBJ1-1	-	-	CSAREATTGTEAFF	TGCAGTGCTAGAGAAGCTACTACGGGCACTGAAGCTTTCTTT
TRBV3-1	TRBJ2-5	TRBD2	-	CASSLSIGAGAGETQYF	TGTGCCAGCAGCCTTTCAATTGGAGCGGGAGCGGGAGAGACCCAGTACTTC
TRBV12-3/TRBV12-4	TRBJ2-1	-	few	CASIVGVLTDNEQFF	TGTGCCAGCATTGTAGGGGTTCTGACTGACAATGAGCAGTTCTTC
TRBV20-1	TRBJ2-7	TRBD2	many	CSALAGGVQIYGSYEQYF	TGCAGTGCCCTAGCGGGGGGCGTACAAATTTATGGGTCCTACGAGCAGTACTTC
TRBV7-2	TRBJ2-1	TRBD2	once	CASKAGGAYNGQFF	TGTGCCAGCAAAGCGGGAGGCGCCTACAATGGGCAGTTCTTC
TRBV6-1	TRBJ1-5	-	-	CASSDRPGTVSNQPQHF	TGTGCCAGCAGTGACCGCCCAGGAACCGTTAGCAATCAGCCCCAGCATTTT
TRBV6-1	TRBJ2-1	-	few	CASRDSTFYNEQFF	TGTGCCAGCAGGGACTCGACATTCTACAATGAGCAGTTCTTC